The following is a T cell receptor beta chain sequence with its context. The antigen is unknown. The data were taken from a study of cytomegalovirus exposure and HLA in healthy donors. Study-level information: From donors who were HLA-typed, an early data release held about 85 million unique TCRs. Notes on the study in general: As was reported, the classifier diagnosed cytomegalovirus status with high specificity and sensitivity. An analysis done earlier found most TCR beta V segments productive about 87% or about 30% of the time.

This CDR3 is 14 amino acids long. Losses at the gene ends were 7 bases for V and 8 bases for J; bases not matched to a gene: 10. The germline CDR1 and CDR2 sequences are MNHNS and SASEGT. Amplification used 60 Vbeta primers and 13 Jbeta primers. In the original processing: About 9.9 million of the 75 million to 95 million unique TCR beta chains counted in a later analysis were shared. TCRdb's table, derived via immunoSEQ multiplex PCR, lists solely in-frame clones and lacks some. That table gives V, J and clone size, and the DNA gave D and trimming. The sample yields roughly 100,000 clones, roughly 82% seen once.

Sequencing used PBMCs. The rearrangement uses TRBV6-1 and TRBJ1-2; 10 nucleotides align to TRBD1. The receptor was isolated from a man in his forties or fifties in good health and CMV-seronegative. CDR3 DNA sequence: TGTGCCAGCAACACCGGGACAGGGGTAGCAGGCTACACCTTC. This sequence encodes CASNTGTGVAGYTF.